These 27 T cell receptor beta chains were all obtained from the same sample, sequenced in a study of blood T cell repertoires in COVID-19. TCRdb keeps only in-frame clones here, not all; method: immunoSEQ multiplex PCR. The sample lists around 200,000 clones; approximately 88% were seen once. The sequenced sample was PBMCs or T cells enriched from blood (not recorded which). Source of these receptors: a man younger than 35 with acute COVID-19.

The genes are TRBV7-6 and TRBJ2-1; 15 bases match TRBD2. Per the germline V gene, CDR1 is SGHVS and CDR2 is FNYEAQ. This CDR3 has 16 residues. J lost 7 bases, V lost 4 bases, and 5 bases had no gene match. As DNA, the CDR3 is TGTGCCAGCAGCTCCGGACTAGCGGGAGGGCCGAATGAGCAGTTCTTC. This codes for CASSSGLAGGPNEQFF.

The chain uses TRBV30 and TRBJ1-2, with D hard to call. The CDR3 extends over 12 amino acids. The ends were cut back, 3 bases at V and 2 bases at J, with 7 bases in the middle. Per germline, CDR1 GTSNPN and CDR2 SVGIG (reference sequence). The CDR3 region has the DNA TGTGCCTGGAGCACGGTAAACTATGGCTACACCTTC. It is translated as CAWSTVNYGYTF.

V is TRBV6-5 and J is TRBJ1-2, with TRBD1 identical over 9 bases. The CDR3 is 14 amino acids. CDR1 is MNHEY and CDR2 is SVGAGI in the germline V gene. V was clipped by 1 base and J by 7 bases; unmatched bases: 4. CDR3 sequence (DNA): TGTGCCAGCAGTTACTTACAGGGGGCGAGTGGCTACACCTTC. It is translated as CASSYLQGASGYTF.

The chain's CDR3 is CASSFIRNTEAFF. In DNA, the CDR3 is TGCGCCAGCAGCTTCATCAGGAACACTGAAGCTTTCTTT. V usage is TRBV5-1 and J usage is TRBJ1-1; D is undetermined. Germline assignment: CDR1 SGHRS and CDR2 YFSETQ. V was shortened by 2 bases and J by 1 base, with 6 bases between the two germline ends. CDR3 length: 13 residues.

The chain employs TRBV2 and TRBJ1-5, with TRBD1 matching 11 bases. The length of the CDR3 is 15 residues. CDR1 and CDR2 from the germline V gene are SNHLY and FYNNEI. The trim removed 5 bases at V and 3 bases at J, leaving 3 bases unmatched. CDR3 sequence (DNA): TGTGCCAGCAGTCGGACAGGGGGCAACAATCAGCCCCAGCATTTT. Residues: CASSRTGGNNQPQHF.

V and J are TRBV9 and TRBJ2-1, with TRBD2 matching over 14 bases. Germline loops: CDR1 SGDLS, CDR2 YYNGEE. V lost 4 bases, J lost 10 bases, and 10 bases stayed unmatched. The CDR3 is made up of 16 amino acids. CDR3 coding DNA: TGTGCCAGCAGCCACCCGGGACTAGCGGGGGAGATCGAGCAGTTCTTC. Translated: CASSHPGLAGEIEQFF.

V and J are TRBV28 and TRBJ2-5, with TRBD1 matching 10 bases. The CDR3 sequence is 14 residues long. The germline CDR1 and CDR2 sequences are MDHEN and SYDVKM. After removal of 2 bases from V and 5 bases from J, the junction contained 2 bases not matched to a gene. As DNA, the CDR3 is TGTGCCAGCAGTTTACTGGGACAGGGGGAGACCCAGTACTTC. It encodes CASSLLGQGETQYF.

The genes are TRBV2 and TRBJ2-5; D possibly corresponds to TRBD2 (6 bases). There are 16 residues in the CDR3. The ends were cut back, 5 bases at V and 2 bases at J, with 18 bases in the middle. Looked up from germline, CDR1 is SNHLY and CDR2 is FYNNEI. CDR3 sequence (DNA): TGTGCCAGCAGTACGATAGCGGCGAGAGGTCAAGAGACCCAGTACTTC. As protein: CASSTIAARGQETQYF.

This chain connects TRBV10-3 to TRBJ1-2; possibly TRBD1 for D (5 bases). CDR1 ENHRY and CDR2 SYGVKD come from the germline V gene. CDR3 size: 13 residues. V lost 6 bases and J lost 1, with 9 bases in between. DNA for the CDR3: TGTGCCATCAGCTCCGACAGTAACTATGGCTACACCTTC. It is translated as CAISSDSNYGYTF.

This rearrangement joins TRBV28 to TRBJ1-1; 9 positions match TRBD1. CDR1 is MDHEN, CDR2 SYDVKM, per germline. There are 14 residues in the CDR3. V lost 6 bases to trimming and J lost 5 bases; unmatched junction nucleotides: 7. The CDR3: CASSRGQGRTEAFF. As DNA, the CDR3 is TGTGCCAGCAGCCGAGGACAGGGGCGGACTGAAGCTTTCTTT.

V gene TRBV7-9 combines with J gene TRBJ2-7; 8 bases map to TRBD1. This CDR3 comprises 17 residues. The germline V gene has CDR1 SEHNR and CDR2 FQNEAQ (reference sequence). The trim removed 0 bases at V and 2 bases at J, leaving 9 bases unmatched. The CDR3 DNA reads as TGTGCCAGCAGCTTAGCGGGTGGGGACAGGAGTCCCTACGAGCAGTACTTC. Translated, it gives CASSLAGGDRSPYEQYF.

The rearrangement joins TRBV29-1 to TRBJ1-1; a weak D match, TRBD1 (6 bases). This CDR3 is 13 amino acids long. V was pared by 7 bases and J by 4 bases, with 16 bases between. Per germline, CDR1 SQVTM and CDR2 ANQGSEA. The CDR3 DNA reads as TGCAGCGCCCAAACAGGGAGAGGCACTGAAGCTTTCTTT. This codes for CSAQTGRGTEAFF.

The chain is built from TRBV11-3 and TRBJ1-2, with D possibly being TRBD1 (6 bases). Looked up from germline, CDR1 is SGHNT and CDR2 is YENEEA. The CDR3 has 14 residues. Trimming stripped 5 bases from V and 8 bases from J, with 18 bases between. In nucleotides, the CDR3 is TGTGCCAGCAGCCCTGGGGGCCCGGGCAGGGGCTACACCTTC. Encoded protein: CASSPGGPGRGYTF. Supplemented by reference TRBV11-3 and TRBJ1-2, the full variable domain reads EAGVVQSPRYKIIEKKQPVAFWCNPISGHNTLYWYLQNLGQGPELLIRYENEEAVDDSQLPKDRFSAERLKGVDSTLKIQPAELGDSAVYLCASSPGGPGRGYTFGSGTRLTVV.

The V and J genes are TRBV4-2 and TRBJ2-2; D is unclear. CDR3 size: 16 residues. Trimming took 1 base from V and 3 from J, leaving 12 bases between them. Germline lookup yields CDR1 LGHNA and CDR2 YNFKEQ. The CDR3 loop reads CASSQAPRSYTGELFF. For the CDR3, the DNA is TGTGCCAGCAGCCAAGCGCCCCGGAGTTACACCGGGGAGCTGTTTTTT.

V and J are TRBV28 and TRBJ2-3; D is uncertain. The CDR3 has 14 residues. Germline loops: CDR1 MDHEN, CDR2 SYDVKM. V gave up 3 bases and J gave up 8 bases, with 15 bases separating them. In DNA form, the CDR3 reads TGTGCCAGCAGTTTGATCCCCCCCCCAGGTACGCAGTATTTT. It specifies CASSLIPPPGTQYF.

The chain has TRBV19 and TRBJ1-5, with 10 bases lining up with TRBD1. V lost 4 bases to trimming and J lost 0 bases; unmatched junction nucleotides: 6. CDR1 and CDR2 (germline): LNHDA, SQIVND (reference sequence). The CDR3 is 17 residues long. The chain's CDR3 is CASSTGQGGYSNQPQHF. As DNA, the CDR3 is TGTGCCAGTAGTACCGGACAGGGGGGATATAGCAATCAGCCCCAGCATTTT.

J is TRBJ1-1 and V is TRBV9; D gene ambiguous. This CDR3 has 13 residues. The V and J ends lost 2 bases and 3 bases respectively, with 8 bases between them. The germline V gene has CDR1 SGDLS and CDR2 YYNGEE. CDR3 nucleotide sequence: TGTGCCAGCAGCGTGGAGGGCGACACTGAAGCTTTCTTT. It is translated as CASSVEGDTEAFF.

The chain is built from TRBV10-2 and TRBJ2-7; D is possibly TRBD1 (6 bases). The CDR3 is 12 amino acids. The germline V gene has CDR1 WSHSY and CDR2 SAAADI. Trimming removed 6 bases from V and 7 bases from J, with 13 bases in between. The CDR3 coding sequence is TGCGCCAGCAGAGCGAGGGGGAAAGAGCAGTACTTC. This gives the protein CASRARGKEQYF.

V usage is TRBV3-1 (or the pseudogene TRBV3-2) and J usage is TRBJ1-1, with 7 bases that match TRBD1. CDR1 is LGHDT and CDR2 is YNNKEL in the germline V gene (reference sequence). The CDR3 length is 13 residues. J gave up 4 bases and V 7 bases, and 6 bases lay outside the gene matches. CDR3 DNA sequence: TGTGCCAGCACCCCACCAGGGGGCACTGAAGCTTTCTTT. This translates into CASTPPGGTEAFF.

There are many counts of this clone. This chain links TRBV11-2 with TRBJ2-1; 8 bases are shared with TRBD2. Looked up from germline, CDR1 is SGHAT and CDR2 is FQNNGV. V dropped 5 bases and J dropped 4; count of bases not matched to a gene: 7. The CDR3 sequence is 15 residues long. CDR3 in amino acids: CASSPGTRGYNEQFF. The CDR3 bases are TGTGCCAGCAGCCCCGGGACTAGGGGATACAATGAGCAGTTCTTC.

The CDR3 sequence: CASRPHPIQETQYF. The CDR3 DNA is TGTGCAAGTCGCCCACACCCCATCCAAGAGACCCAGTACTTC. The gene calls are TRBV12-2 and TRBJ2-5; TRBD1 was called by the table and not checked on the DNA. TRBV12-2 is an annotated pseudogene. The CDR3 spans 14 residues.

For the CDR3, the DNA is TGTGCCAGCAGCCCCTCTCGCGGGACAGTAACCGGGGAGCTGTTTTTT. Its translation: CASSPSRGTVTGELFF. The chain combines TRBV7-2 with TRBJ2-2, with D possibly being TRBD1 (7 bases). This CDR3 region has 16 residues. V lost 5 bases and J lost 5, with 18 bases in between. Germline CDR1 and CDR2: SGHTA and FQGNSA.

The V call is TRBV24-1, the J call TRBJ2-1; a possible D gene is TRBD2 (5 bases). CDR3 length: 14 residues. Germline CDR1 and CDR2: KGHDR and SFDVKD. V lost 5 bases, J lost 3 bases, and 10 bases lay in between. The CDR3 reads CATSGGSFYNEQFF. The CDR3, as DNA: TGTGCCACCAGTGGTGGGAGTTTCTACAATGAGCAGTTCTTC.

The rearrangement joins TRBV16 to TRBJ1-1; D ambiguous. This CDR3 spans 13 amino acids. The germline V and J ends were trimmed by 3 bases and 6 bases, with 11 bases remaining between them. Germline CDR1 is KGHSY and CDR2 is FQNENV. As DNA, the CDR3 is TGTGCCAGCAGCCACACTCCTCGGGCTGAAGCTTTCTTT. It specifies CASSHTPRAEAFF.

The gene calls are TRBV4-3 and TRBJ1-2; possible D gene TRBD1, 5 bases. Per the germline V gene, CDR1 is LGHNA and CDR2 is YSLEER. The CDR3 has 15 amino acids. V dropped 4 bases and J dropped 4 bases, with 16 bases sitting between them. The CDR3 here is CASSLLAGGAYGYTF. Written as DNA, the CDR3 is TGCGCCAGCAGCCTGCTCGCGGGGGGAGCCTATGGCTACACCTTC.

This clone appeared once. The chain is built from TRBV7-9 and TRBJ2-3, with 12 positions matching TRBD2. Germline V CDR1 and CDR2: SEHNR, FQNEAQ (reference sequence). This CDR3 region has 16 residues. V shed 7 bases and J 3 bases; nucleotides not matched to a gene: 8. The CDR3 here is CASTPQTSGSTDTQYF. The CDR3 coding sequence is TGTGCCAGCACCCCTCAGACTAGCGGGAGTACAGATACGCAGTATTTT.

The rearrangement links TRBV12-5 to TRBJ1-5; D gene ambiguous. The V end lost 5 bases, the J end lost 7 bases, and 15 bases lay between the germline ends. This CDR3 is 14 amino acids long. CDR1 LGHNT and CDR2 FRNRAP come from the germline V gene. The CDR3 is CASGLGREDQPQHF. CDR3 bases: TGTGCTAGTGGTCTTGGTCGGGAAGACCAGCCCCAGCATTTT.